The present TCR beta chain was sequenced within a study of blood T cell repertoires in COVID-19 (dated by TCRdb to 2019 to 2021). Background on the whole study: Collaborator samples came from the United States, Italy and Spain and covered acute and convalescent phases of COVID-19. The prospective study material was composed of cDNA or gDNA derived from T cells, B-cell-depleted T cells, or PBMCs. Subjects who had been exposed to COVID-19, were actively infected with it, or had recovered from it provided the deeply sampled blood TCRbeta repertoires that made up the dataset. A freely available public database, intended as a resource for researchers studying the immune response to SARS-CoV-2, is where the repertoires were released. Samples came from the ongoing ImmuneRACE study (first 160 participants) plus 1,254 subjects from 6 global collaborators. A de-identified subject ID, COVID-19 status, age in years and sex were almost always included in the sample metadata. Where HLA class I and class II types were available, the types were taken from metadata supplied by the sample provider, not from assay-based typing.

From its cysteine to its phenylalanine, the CDR3 spans 9 amino acids. Only CDR3 DNA remains: 27 bases, in frame from the first base. From a lookup of the germline V gene, CDR1 and CDR2 are SGHAT and FQNNGV. V is reduced by 8 bases and J by 9 bases, leaving a spacing of 7 bases between them. TCRbeta CDR3 regions were amplified from genomic DNA by means of the immunoSEQ Assay, a bias-controlled multiplex PCR. On the authors' methods: Within the assay, amplification of reference gene primers was used to estimate how many nucleated cells each sample contained. To quantify the absolute abundance of each unique TCRbeta CDR3 rearrangement, sequence reads were collapsed and filtered. For each sample, productive Simpson clonality was calculated by taking the square root of Simpson's diversity index across productive rearrangements. TCRdb mirrors the immuneACCESS table, restricted to in-frame sequences. Some clones are absent from its copies; in checked studies, under half trace to an unresolved V gene, and the reason for the others is unknown. V and J calls and clone size follow that table, whereas D and trimming were derived from the DNA. Within this sample are tens of thousands of clones, with approximately 79% of them counted one time only. The top ten clones comprise more than 9% of the sample.

Worth noting for this clone: Its antigen remains undetermined. Base quality data are lacking; no much larger clone is found one base away.

Whole blood was collected in K2EDTA tubes by collaborating institutions according to the institutions' own protocols. For TCRbeta analysis, collaborators shipped samples in one of three forms: frozen whole blood, isolated PBMCs, or DNA extracted from either of those sample types. What the study reported, not specific to this receptor: How much clinical and demographic metadata was included differed by source and by participant, and the metadata was provided uncurated.

The sequencing sample was made of peripheral blood. Recombination joined TRBV11-2 with TRBJ1-1; no D gene is confidently identified. The receptor's source is a human donor in a cohort sampled during active COVID-19. The bases are TGTGCCAGCGAGGGTCAAGCTTTCTTT. Its amino acids are CASEGQAFF.